This T cell receptor beta chain was profiled in a study of T-cell reconstitution after alpha-beta-depleted transplantation in children. The TCRbeta library was prepared with unique molecular identifiers. TCRdb re-derived calls from the PCR reads in MiXCR, one entry per CDR3 protein. The sample carries about 980,000 distinct CDR3 sequences, roughly 29% recorded once. The CDR3 length is 13 residues. Trimming took 6 bases from V and 1 from J; bases not matched to a gene: 2. This clonotype came up many times. The antigen remains unidentified. Points from the study as a whole: Expanded clones from the graft, numbering several hundred, reportedly supplied alpha-beta T cells about two months after transplant. Surviving recipient T cells and thymic progenitors accounted for the high day-60 TCRbeta diversity observed in some patients. T-cell counts and diversity at one year post-transplant came mainly from newly produced T cells.

The material was PBMCs, mostly from graft donor cells, obtained 360 days after TCRalphabeta/CD19-depleted stem cell transplant. This chain uses TRBV12-3 or TRBV12-4 with TRBJ1-1, with TRBD1 identical over 7 bases. This sequence originates from a boy younger than two who had a stem cell transplant for SCID, so the T cells may come from the graft donor. DNA of the CDR3: TGTGCCAGCAGCCGGACAGGGAACACTGAAGCTTTCTTT. The encoded protein is CASSRTGNTEAFF.